A single sample is the source of the 21 T cell receptor beta chains below, sequenced in a study of blood T cell repertoires in COVID-19. The protocol was immunoSEQ multiplex PCR, while the TCRdb copy is restricted to in-frame clones and leaves out a portion. In the table there are over 200,000 clones, approximately 91% of which are singletons. The sequencing sample was made of peripheral blood. These receptors were collected from a woman aged 60-75 years with acute or convalescent COVID-19.

The rearrangement links TRBV6-5 to TRBJ2-7; 10 bases line up with TRBD1. Germline values: CDR1 MNHEY, CDR2 SVGAGI. The CDR3 has 14 amino acids. After removal of 6 bases from V and 3 bases from J, the junction contained 5 bases not matched to a gene. CDR3 region: CASRPRTGGYEQYF. The CDR3 DNA sequence: TGTGCCAGCAGGCCAAGGACAGGGGGCTACGAGCAGTACTTC.

The chain links TRBV28 to TRBJ2-3, with 13 bases matching TRBD2. Germline values: CDR1 MDHEN, CDR2 SYDVKM. Trimming took 3 bases from V and 1 from J; bases not matched to a gene: 4. The CDR3 loop spans 17 amino acids. The CDR3 is CASSFAGLAGGTDTQYF. The CDR3 nucleotides read TGTGCCAGCAGTTTCGCCGGACTAGCGGGAGGCACAGATACGCAGTATTTT.

CDR3 loop: CASSLVSATNEKLFF. DNA for the CDR3: TGTGCCAGCAGCTTAGTCAGTGCAACTAATGAAAAACTGTTTTTT. The V call is TRBV7-9, the J call TRBJ1-4; D not resolved. Trimming took 1 base from V and 0 from J, leaving 6 bases between them. There are 15 residues in the CDR3. CDR1 and CDR2 from the germline V gene are SEHNR and FQNEAQ (reference sequence).

This clone has a single count. The CDR3 coding sequence is TGTGCCACCTGGGACAGGGGACTCTATGGCTACACCTTC. Encoded protein: CATWDRGLYGYTF. The chain combines TRBV15 with TRBJ1-2, with 10 bases aligning to TRBD1. Germline V gene sequence: CDR1 LNHNV, CDR2 YYDKDF (reference sequence). Trimming removed 8 bases from V and 4 bases from J; junction bases left unmatched: 4. The length of the CDR3 is 13 residues.

This chain joins TRBV19 and TRBJ1-1; D gene unclear. V gave up 5 bases and J gave up 0 bases, with 7 bases separating them. Germline loops: CDR1 LNHDA, CDR2 SQIVND (reference sequence). The CDR3 runs to 13 residues. This CDR3 reads CASSPSVNTEAFF. The CDR3 DNA sequence: TGTGCCAGTAGTCCCAGTGTGAACACTGAAGCTTTCTTT.

Details on this clone: Within the sample, other DNA sequences also encode this same CDR3. The genes are TRBV18 and TRBJ2-5, with unresolved D. The germline V and J ends were trimmed by 3 bases and 5 bases, with 7 bases remaining between them. CDR1 KGHSH and CDR2 LQKENI come from the germline V gene. This CDR3 is 12 amino acids long. The CDR3 coding sequence is TGTGCCAGCTCACCGACCGGGGAGACCCAGTACTTC. The encoded protein is CASSPTGETQYF.

The genes are TRBV4-2 and TRBJ1-2; no clear D gene. CDR1 is LGHNA and CDR2 is YNFKEQ in the germline V gene. The CDR3 loop spans 16 amino acids. V dropped 0 bases and J dropped 0 bases, with 11 bases sitting between them. CDR3 DNA: TGTGCCAGCAGCCAAGATCCTATGGGAGCTAACTATGGCTACACCTTC. It encodes CASSQDPMGANYGYTF.

This chain joins TRBV7-9 and TRBJ1-2; the match to TRBD1 covers 8 bases. The CDR3 is made up of 14 amino acids. Per germline, CDR1 SEHNR and CDR2 FQNEAQ (reference sequence). V lost 5 bases to trimming and J lost 8 bases; unmatched junction nucleotides: 10. This chain's CDR3 is CASSITGQGLGYTF. For the CDR3, the DNA is TGTGCCAGCAGCATCACCGGACAGGGCTTAGGCTACACCTTC.

The chain uses TRBV19 and TRBJ2-2, with TRBD2 as a possible D gene (7 bases). In germline, CDR1 is LNHDA, CDR2 SQIVND (reference sequence). The germline V and J ends were trimmed by 5 bases and 6 bases, with 25 bases remaining between them. This CDR3 comprises 18 residues. CDR3 sequence reads: CASSPGSNWGGAAGELFF. The CDR3 DNA reads as TGTGCCAGTAGTCCCGGATCTAACTGGGGGGGCGCGGCCGGGGAGCTGTTTTTT.

The chain carries TRBV6-2 or TRBV6-3 and TRBJ2-1; tentatively, D is TRBD1 (5 bases). Germline loops: CDR1 MNHEY, CDR2 SVGEGT. V was cut by 4 bases and J by 12 bases, with 13 bases left in between. The CDR3 is 12 amino acids. CDR3 sequence (DNA): TGTGCCAGCAGTTCCCCGATTACAGGGCAGTTCTTC. Encoded protein: CASSSPITGQFF.

The chain employs TRBV29-1 and TRBJ2-1, with TRBD1 matching over 10 bases. Germline loops: CDR1 SQVTM, CDR2 ANQGSEA. The J segment lost 7 bases and the V segment lost 7 bases, leaving 7 bases of the junction unmatched. This CDR3 is built from 13 residues. Here the CDR3 DNA reads TGCAGCGCCGACAGGGGGCGCATTAATGAGCAGTTCTTC. It codes for CSADRGRINEQFF.

The gene calls are TRBV19 and TRBJ1-5; 8 nucleotides match TRBD1. Germline lookup yields CDR1 LNHDA and CDR2 SQIVND (reference sequence). CDR3 size: 13 residues. The trim removed 0 bases at V and 12 bases at J, leaving 4 bases unmatched. CDR3 in amino acids: CASSIDGQGHQHF. The CDR3 DNA follows: TGTGCCAGTAGTATAGATGGACAGGGCCACCAGCATTTT.

The chain couples TRBV2 to TRBJ2-5; TRBD2 matches 7 bases. The ends lost 3 bases at V and 9 bases at J; junction bases unmatched: 7. Germline assignment: CDR1 SNHLY and CDR2 FYNNEI. The CDR3 spans 13 residues. The CDR3 DNA is TGTGCCAGCAGTGATGGGCGGGGGATGGCCCAGTACTTC. Its protein product is CASSDGRGMAQYF.

The table lists this clone with a count of one. This chain uses TRBV19 with TRBJ2-7, with D possibly being TRBD1 (6 bases). Germline V lookup: CDR1 LNHDA, CDR2 SQIVND (reference sequence). Trimming removed 3 bases at V and 7 bases at J, with 16 bases between. The CDR3 extends over 14 amino acids. The CDR3: CASSMSDTTGEQYF. The CDR3 nucleotides read TGTGCCAGTAGTATGTCCGACACGACAGGAGAGCAGTACTTC.

This chain joins TRBV25-1 and TRBJ1-1; D unclear. V lost 5 bases to trimming and J lost 3 bases, with 10 bases between them. The length of the CDR3 is 13 residues. Germline CDR1 MGHDK, CDR2 SYGVNS. The CDR3 DNA follows: TGTGCCAGCAGTCTTTTGGCTCACACTGAAGCTTTCTTT. This encodes CASSLLAHTEAFF.

The genes are TRBV2 and TRBJ2-7, with 7 bases aligning to TRBD1. The CDR3 has 15 amino acids. V was clipped by 0 bases and J by 6 bases; unmatched bases: 8. Per the germline V gene, CDR1 is SNHLY and CDR2 is FYNNEI. The CDR3 loop reads CASSEALYRGTEQYF. DNA for the CDR3: TGTGCCAGCAGTGAAGCGCTCTACAGGGGTACCGAGCAGTACTTC.

CDR3 residues: CASSLAGEAFF. Here the CDR3 DNA reads TGTGCCAGCAGCTTAGCAGGTGAAGCTTTCTTT. The genes are TRBV11-2 and TRBJ1-1; D is uncertain. CDR1 and CDR2 (germline): SGHAT, FQNNGV. The CDR3 runs 11 residues. Trimming took 1 base from V and 7 from J, leaving 4 bases between them. Full variable domain (missing parts from reference TRBV11-2 and TRBJ1-1): EAGVAQSPRYKIIEKRQSVAFWCNPISGHATLYWYQQILGQGPKLLIQFQNNGVVDDSQLPKDRFSAERLKGVDSTLKIQPAKLEDSAVYLCASSLAGEAFFGQGTRLTVV.

V gene TRBV7-9 combines with J gene TRBJ1-1; a possible D gene is TRBD1 (5 bases). The germline V gene encodes CDR1 SEHNR and CDR2 FQNEAQ (reference sequence). The V gene lost 3 bases and the J gene lost 2 bases, with 7 bases spanning the gap. This CDR3 is built from 13 residues. The CDR3 nucleotides are TGTGCCAGCAGCTTCCAGGGTAACACTGAAGCTTTCTTT. Amino acid sequence: CASSFQGNTEAFF.

The rearrangement links TRBV18 to TRBJ1-2; tentative D call: TRBD1 (5 bases). Trimming took off 2 bases at V and 8 bases at J, with 12 bases between the two ends. CDR1 is KGHSH and CDR2 is LQKENI in the germline V gene. This CDR3 contains 13 residues. The CDR3 sequence is CASSPKQEIGYTF. The CDR3 DNA reads TGTGCCAGCTCACCAAAACAGGAAATAGGCTACACCTTC.

This clone appeared a single time. Other nucleotide sequences from this sample produce the same CDR3. The chain links TRBV12-3 or TRBV12-4 to TRBJ1-1, with 8 bases fitting TRBD1. This CDR3 has 13 residues. V gave up 6 bases and J gave up 5 bases; unmatched junction bases: 5. CDR3: CASRKTGGTEAFF. CDR3 DNA sequence: TGTGCCAGCAGAAAAACAGGGGGAACTGAAGCTTTCTTT.

The rearrangement uses TRBV9 and TRBJ2-7, with TRBD2 identical over 9 bases. The J segment lost 3 bases and the V segment lost 0 bases, leaving 7 bases of the junction unmatched. The CDR3 loop spans 16 amino acids. CDR1 and CDR2 (germline): SGDLS, YYNGEE. The CDR3 reads CASSVAPSGNLYEQYF. CDR3 bases: TGTGCCAGCAGCGTAGCCCCTAGCGGGAATCTCTACGAGCAGTACTTC.